This TCR beta chain was recorded in a study of shared clonotypes between healthy human individuals (TCRdb year 2020). Describing the broader study: The cohort included a few men and a couple of women between 18 and 49 years of age. Each donor's leukapheresis produced roughly between roughly 0.9 and 8.9 billion PBMCs. For each donor, CD4 naive and CD4 memory were each run on three plates, CD8 naive on two plates, and CD8 memory on one plate. Different laboratories and diverse techniques were used to prepare libraries and sequence TCR repertoires, to increase sequencing depth and limit assay-specific biases. To estimate repertoire size and how much clonotype sharing occurs between individuals, the study deeply sequenced the blood TCR repertoires of several healthy adults. The investigation overall reported the following: Rarefaction of sorted-subset datasets indicated incomplete sequencing despite the large sequencing depth. Naive subsets generally had larger estimated clonotype richness than memory subsets did. Because the study included only a small number of donors, the genetic and exposure-history diversity represented was limited. Pairwise subsampling led to the expectation that sequencing depth would affect the degree of clonotype sharing among donors. Clonotypes shared by all four sorted-subset donors showed higher generation probabilities than non-shared clonotypes. When a few donors were compared, the shared fraction of clonotypes was roughly 4.8% for naive CD4, 3.5% for naive CD8, 2.3% for memory CD4, and 0.35% to 0.4% for memory CD8. Only blood was sampled, and tissue TCR repertoires likely differ from those in blood.

Donors were healthy HIV-negative adults with no recently reported acute infections or vaccinations. Only Caucasian adults living in Nashville, Tennessee, USA were represented among the donors. CD4+ T cells were enriched through magnetic negative selection, after which naive cells were positively selected on CD45RA and the remaining negative fraction served as the memory subset. After blood collection by leukapheresis, PBMCs were isolated using Ficoll-Histopaque density gradient centrifugation and then cryopreserved in the vapor phase of liquid nitrogen. Analytical flow cytometry was used to check the purity and quantity of each magnetically sorted T cell population. Genomic DNA was isolated from each sorted fraction and quantified by UV absorbance on a Nanodrop 2000c. TCR CDR3 regions were amplified from genomic DNA by multiplex PCR using the deep immunoSEQ assay. For each cell subset, the extracted genomic DNA was distributed evenly across all wells of several immunoSEQ 96-well plates, and each plate served as one replicate. For sorted subsets, roughly 200 ng of genomic DNA, equivalent to about 30,000 T cell genomes, went into each replicate PCR. The purified libraries were quantified using a Qubit 3.0 fluorometer, sized with a Bioanalyzer 2100, and then quantified again using the KAPA Library Quantification kit. Every immunoSEQ 96-well plate was sequenced on a dedicated single-read 150-cycle Illumina NextSeq 550 flow cell. Processing in the source paper ran as follows. Because the immunoSEQ output held only junctional sequences and lacked quality scores, the filtering could not match the filtering applied to full-length reads. To assign V/J genes and CDR3, sequences were annotated using PyIR, a Python wrapper for IgBLAST v1.9, with IMGT germline references. Reads were filtered out if the reads had weak V/J assignments (E-value above 1e-6), no CDR3, stop codons, out-of-frame junctions, or ambiguous translated residues. V3J clonotypes were defined by identical inferred V gene, J gene, and CDR3 amino acid sequence. Percentage overlap between repertoires was computed as shared unique clonotypes divided by the size of the smaller repertoire. Repertoire richness was assessed with RTK rarefaction, the Chao1 estimator, and Recon v2.1 estimates of unobserved clonotypes. OLGA was used to compute generation probabilities for all TCRbeta clonotypes that the gDNA method yielded from a few donors. TCRdb mirrors the immuneACCESS table, restricted to in-frame sequences. Some clones are absent from its copies; in checked studies, under half trace to an unresolved V gene, and the reason for the others is unknown. The DNA was the basis for D and trimming; V, J and clone size are from that table. Present in this sample are about 2 million clones, 85% to 95% of which were seen just once. The ten largest clones take up approximately 0.13% of the sample.

From the cysteine through the phenylalanine, the CDR3 covers 16 amino acids. The CDR3 DNA has 48 bases and is translated from base 1. The junction carries 12 bases between V and J, which are trimmed by 3 bases and 0 bases respectively. Taken from the germline V gene, the CDR1 and CDR2 loops are SGHTA and FQGNSA. A note on this clone: This receptor's antigen is unknown. No qualities accompany the bases; no much larger clone lies one base away.

The clonotype was recovered from a man aged 18 to 30 in good health. This chain is built from TRBV7-2 and TRBJ1-5; TRBD1 is possibly the D segment (6 matching bases). Sequencing was done on a sample of naive CD4+ T cells sorted from blood. The cell subset or site label, as the study defines it: CD45RA+ positively selected. CDR3 region: CASSFSGTYSNQPQHF. At the DNA level, the sequence is TGTGCCAGCAGCTTTAGTGGGACATATAGCAATCAGCCCCAGCATTTT. With the portions outside the CDR3 filled from the reference TRBV7-2 and TRBJ1-5 genes, the complete variable region becomes GAGVSQSPSNKVTEKGKDVELRCDPISGHTALYWYRQSLGQGLEFLIYFQGNSAPDKSGLPSDRFSAERTGGSVSTLTIQRTQQEDSAVYLCASSFSGTYSNQPQHFGDGTRLSIL.